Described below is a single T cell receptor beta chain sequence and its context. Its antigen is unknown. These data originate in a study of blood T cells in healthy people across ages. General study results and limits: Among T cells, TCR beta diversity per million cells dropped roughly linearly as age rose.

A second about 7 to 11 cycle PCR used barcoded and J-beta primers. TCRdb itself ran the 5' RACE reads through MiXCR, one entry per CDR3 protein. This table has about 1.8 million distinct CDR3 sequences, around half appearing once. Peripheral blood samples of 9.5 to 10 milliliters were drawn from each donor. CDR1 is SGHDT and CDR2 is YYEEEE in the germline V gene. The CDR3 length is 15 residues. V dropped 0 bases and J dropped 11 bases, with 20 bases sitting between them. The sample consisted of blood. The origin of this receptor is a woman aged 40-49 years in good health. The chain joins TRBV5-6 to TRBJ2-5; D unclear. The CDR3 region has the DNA TGTGCCAGCAGCTTGGGCCTGGGGTCGGGCAATGAGCAGTACTTC. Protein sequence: CASSLGLGSGNEQYF.